These 32 T cell receptor beta chains came from one sample sequenced in a study of T-cell reconstitution after alpha-beta-depleted transplantation in children. Findings and limits, study-wide: Fresh T-cell production supplied most of the T-cell counts and diversity seen one year after transplant.

These TCRs' antigens remain unknown. Preparation of the TCRbeta library involved a method that used unique molecular identifiers. TCRdb recomputed calls from the PCR reads with MiXCR, one row per CDR3 protein. Counted here are about 300,000 distinct CDR3 sequences, less than 9.5% occurring once; the ten biggest clones make up 9.1%. The material sequenced was peripheral blood, taken 360 days after TCRalphabeta/CD19-depleted stem cell transplant. The receptor source for this set is a female patient between 2 and 15 years old who had a stem cell transplant for Fanconi anemia, so the T cells may come from the graft donor.

This clonotype has ten or more counts. The chain employs TRBV7-9 and TRBJ2-5, with TRBD2 matching 7 bases. CDR3 length: 13 residues. V lost 5 bases and J lost 4; bases outside the gene matches: 4. Per the germline V gene, CDR1 is SEHNR and CDR2 is FQNEAQ (reference sequence). The CDR3 reads CASSLRLAETQYF. The DNA for the CDR3 is TGTGCCAGCAGCCTCAGACTAGCAGAGACCCAGTACTTC.

This clonotype was seen many times. This chain joins TRBV20-1 and TRBJ2-1; 14 nucleotides line up with TRBD2. This CDR3 has 14 amino acids. Unmatched junction bases numbered 6, after V lost 6 bases and J lost 8 bases. Germline V CDR1 and CDR2: DFQATT, SNEGSKA (reference sequence). CDR3 bases: TGCAGTGCCCCCGGGACTAGCGGGAGTGATGAGCAGTTCTTC. Translated, it gives CSAPGTSGSDEQFF.

This clonotype was picked up many times. The rearrangement joins TRBV11-2 to TRBJ1-3; no definite D call. Trimming took 1 base from V and 0 from J, leaving 4 bases between them. The germline gives CDR1 SGHAT, CDR2 FQNNGV. This CDR3 is 14 amino acids long. CDR3 sequence reads: CASSLGFSGNTIYF. The CDR3 DNA reads TGTGCCAGCAGCTTAGGATTCTCTGGAAACACCATATATTTT.

This clonotype was observed a handful of times. The chain uses TRBV20-1 and TRBJ2-7; 8 positions match TRBD2. There are 15 residues in the CDR3. Germline-derived CDR1 and CDR2 are DFQATT and SNEGSKA (reference sequence). Trimming cost V 6 bases and J 4 bases; bases outside gene matches: 14. CDR3 in DNA: TGCAGTGCGATTAGCGGGGCTCGCCTGGGGTACGAGCAGTACTTC. It is translated as CSAISGARLGYEQYF.

This clonotype has more than one count but fewer than ten. This chain connects TRBV6-2 or TRBV6-3 to TRBJ2-4, with 7 nucleotides matching TRBD2. After removal of 0 bases from V and 8 bases from J, the junction contained 4 bases not matched to a gene. Germline assignment: CDR1 MNHEY and CDR2 SVGEGT. This CDR3 is 14 amino acids long. CDR3 nucleotides: TGTGCCAGCAGTTACTCGGGGACTAATCACATTCAGTACTTC. Its translation is CASSYSGTNHIQYF.

This clonotype was seen many times. V gene TRBV5-1 combines with J gene TRBJ2-3; 14 bases line up with TRBD2. This CDR3 spans 17 amino acids. The germline V gene encodes CDR1 SGHRS and CDR2 YFSETQ. V dropped 0 bases and J dropped 4; count of bases not matched to a gene: 4. CDR3 sequence reads: CASSLAGTSGSADTQYF. The CDR3 coding sequence is TGCGCCAGCAGCTTGGCCGGGACTAGCGGGAGCGCAGATACGCAGTATTTT.

This clonotype turned up a few times. The DNA of the CDR3 is TGTGCCAGCAGCCTATCGGTCCCCACAGGGAACACCGGGGAGCTGTTTTTT. Translation gives CASSLSVPTGNTGELFF. The J gene is TRBJ2-2, the V gene TRBV5-5, with TRBD1 as a possible D gene (5 bases). The germline V gene encodes CDR1 SGHKS and CDR2 YYEKEE (reference sequence). The CDR3 is 17 residues long. The V gene lost 4 bases and the J gene lost 1 base, with 17 bases spanning the gap. The full variable domain, with the rest looked up from reference TRBV5-5 and TRBJ2-2, is DAGVTQSPTHLIKTRGQQVTLRCSPISGHKSVSWYQQVLGQGPQFIFQYYEKEERGRGNFPDRFSARQFPNYSSELNVNALLLGDSALYLCASSLSVPTGNTGELFFGEGSRLTVL.

This clonotype was picked up many times. CDR3 DNA: TGTGCCAGCAGCCAGGACCTCAACACCGGGGAGCTGTTTTTT. Translated: CASSQDLNTGELFF. The chain links TRBV7-3 to TRBJ2-2; no clear D. This CDR3 region has 14 residues. From germline, CDR1 is SGHTA and CDR2 FQGTGA. The germline V and J ends were trimmed by 5 bases and 2 bases, with 9 bases remaining between them. The complete variable domain, with remaining parts taken from reference TRBV7-3 and TRBJ2-2, reads GAGVSQTPSNKVTEKGKYVELRCDPISGHTALYWYRQSLGQGPEFLIYFQGTGAADDSGLPNDRFFAVRPEGSVSTLKIQRTERGDSAVYLCASSQDLNTGELFFGEGSRLTVL.

This clonotype was counted ten times or more. The V and J genes are TRBV4-1 and TRBJ1-1; TRBD1 aligns across 7 bases. The CDR3 has 15 residues. Per germline, CDR1 MGHRA and CDR2 YSYEKL. Losses at the gene ends were 0 bases for V and 8 bases for J; bases not matched to a gene: 9. Written as DNA, the CDR3 is TGCGCCAGCAGCCAAGATCCCGGGACAGAAATAGAAGCTTTCTTT. Its translation: CASSQDPGTEIEAFF.

This clonotype turned up a few times. The chain uses TRBV12-5 and TRBJ2-1; the match to TRBD1 covers 7 bases. J gave up 2 bases and V 2 bases, and 12 bases lay outside the gene matches. This CDR3 has 18 residues. The germline V gene has CDR1 LGHNT and CDR2 FRNRAP. The CDR3 protein is CASGLLTGTEAPYNEQFF. Written as DNA, the CDR3 is TGTGCTAGTGGTTTGCTCACCGGGACAGAAGCCCCCTACAATGAGCAGTTCTTC. Full variable domain (missing parts from reference TRBV12-5 and TRBJ2-1): DARVTQTPRHKVTEMGQEVTMRCQPILGHNTVFWYRQTMMQGLELLAYFRNRAPLDDSGMPKDRFSAEMPDATLATLKIQPSEPRDSAVYFCASGLLTGTEAPYNEQFFGPGTRLTVL.

The chain joins TRBV19 to TRBJ1-1, with no clear D. The CDR3 covers 15 residues. The V gene's germline CDR1 is LNHDA and CDR2 SQIVND (reference sequence). Trimming left V 5 bases short and J 1 base short, with 14 bases between. The DNA for the CDR3 is TGTGCCAGTAGTCCTGGGCCCTCACCGAACACTGAAGCTTTCTTT. Its protein product is CASSPGPSPNTEAFF.

The table lists this clonotype with many counts. The gene calls are TRBV6-2 or TRBV6-3 and TRBJ2-1; D possibly corresponds to TRBD1 (6 bases). CDR3 length: 15 residues. Trimming stripped 8 bases from V and 1 base from J, with 15 bases between. CDR1 and CDR2 (germline): MNHEY, SVGEGT. This chain's CDR3 is CASGLTGTSYNEQFF. The DNA for the CDR3 is TGTGCCAGCGGGCTAACCGGGACATCCTACAATGAGCAGTTCTTC.

This clonotype was seen ten or more times. This sequence joins TRBV29-1 and TRBJ2-3, with 9 nucleotides matching TRBD2. The CDR3 has 15 amino acids. CDR1 is SQVTM, CDR2 ANQGSEA, per germline. CDR3 bases: TGCAGGGCTGGTTCGTCGCGGGAGGGATACGATACGCAGTATTTT. Protein product: CRAGSSREGYDTQYF.

CDR3 region: CASSPEKVGVNTEAFF. Here the CDR3 DNA reads TGCGCCAGCAGCCCAGAGAAGGTTGGGGTGAACACTGAAGCTTTCTTT. This chain uses TRBV4-3 with TRBJ1-1; no firm D call. Trimming stripped 4 bases from V and 0 bases from J, with 15 bases between. Germline V CDR1 and CDR2: LGHNA, YSLEER. CDR3 size: 16 residues.

This clonotype occurred many times. This chain links TRBV12-3 or TRBV12-4 with TRBJ2-7, with D hard to call. Trimming took off 2 bases at V and 4 bases at J, with 6 bases between the two ends. CDR3 length: 12 amino acids. The CDR3 DNA follows: TGTGCCAGCAGTTTAATGGGGTACGAGCAGTACTTC. This gives the protein CASSLMGYEQYF.

Ten or more counts support this clonotype. The chain carries TRBV5-1 and TRBJ2-3; D may be TRBD2 (5 bases). Trimming pared 7 bases from V and 6 bases from J, leaving 9 bases between. Per germline, CDR1 SGHRS and CDR2 YFSETQ. The CDR3 contains 11 residues. The CDR3 DNA follows: TGCGCCAGCCATTCGGGGGATACGCAGTATTTT. It is translated as CASHSGDTQYF.

The CDR3 spells CSTWDRGLLQPQHF. The DNA of the CDR3 is TGCAGTACCTGGGACAGGGGATTGTTGCAGCCCCAGCATTTT. The V and J genes are TRBV20-1 and TRBJ1-5; 10 positions match TRBD1. Germline V gene lookup returns CDR1 DFQATT and CDR2 SNEGSKA (reference sequence). The CDR3 consists of 14 residues. The trim removed 8 bases at V and 7 bases at J, leaving 11 bases unmatched.

There are many counts of this clonotype. The chain links TRBV20-1 to TRBJ1-6; tentative D call: TRBD1 (5 bases). Trimming took 0 bases from V and 8 from J, leaving 17 bases between them. Germline CDR1 DFQATT, CDR2 SNEGSKA (reference sequence). The CDR3 runs to 16 residues. The CDR3 loop reads CSARDHPGRGDSPLHF. The DNA for the CDR3 is TGCAGTGCTAGAGACCATCCAGGGAGAGGGGATTCACCCCTCCACTTT.

This sequence joins TRBV30 and TRBJ2-3; the D gene is possibly TRBD1 (5 bases). The CDR3 contains 15 residues. V was clipped by 0 bases and J by 0 bases, with 10 bases between them. Germline V gene sequence: CDR1 GTSNPN, CDR2 SVGIG (reference sequence). The CDR3 coding sequence is TGTGCCTGGAGTGTACTTAGGGGAAGCACAGATACGCAGTATTTT. Protein: CAWSVLRGSTDTQYF. The full variable domain, completed using reference TRBV30 and TRBJ2-3, is SQTIHQWPATLVQPVGSPLSLECTVEGTSNPNLYWYRQAAGRGLQLLFYSVGIGQISSEVPQNLSASRPQDRQFILSSKKLLLSDSGFYLCAWSVLRGSTDTQYFGPGTRLTVL.

This clonotype was seen more than once but under ten times. The chain combines TRBV28 with TRBJ2-7; the D call may be TRBD1 or TRBD2 (5 bases each). Germline V lookup: CDR1 MDHEN, CDR2 SYDVKM. The CDR3 sequence is 11 residues long. V gave up 8 bases and J gave up 9 bases, with 14 bases separating them. This CDR3 is CASLWGKRQYF. Here the CDR3 DNA reads TGTGCCAGCCTTTGGGGGAAGCGGCAGTACTTC.

This clonotype was detected ten times or more. The chain joins TRBV27 to TRBJ2-3; 9 bases agree with TRBD1. There are 14 residues in the CDR3. Germline CDR1 is MNHEY and CDR2 is SMNVEV (reference sequence). V shed 5 bases, J shed 2 bases, and the junction held 2 bases outside the gene matches. CDR3 nucleotides: TGTGCCAGCAGTCGGGACAGGGTCACAGATACGCAGTATTTT. Translated: CASSRDRVTDTQYF.

This clonotype was picked up many times. The rearrangement uses TRBV6-6 and TRBJ1-1; D remains unclear. Trimming stripped 5 bases from V and 8 bases from J, with 15 bases between. The germline gives CDR1 MNHNY, CDR2 SVGAGI (reference sequence). The length of the CDR3 is 13 residues. The chain's CDR3 is CASSGAEVVEAFF. DNA for the CDR3: TGTGCCAGCAGTGGCGCTGAGGTGGTGGAAGCTTTCTTT.

The chain carries TRBV5-4 and TRBJ2-5; 9 bases match TRBD2. The CDR3 loop spans 15 amino acids. CDR1 SGHNT and CDR2 YYREEE come from the germline V gene (reference sequence). The V gene end was trimmed by 2 bases and the J gene end by 7 bases; junction bases not matched to a gene: 9. The CDR3 coding sequence is TGTGCCAGCAGCTTTGGTAGCGGGGGCCTCCGGACCCAGTACTTC. It translates to CASSFGSGGLRTQYF.

This chain uses TRBV7-9 with TRBJ2-3; D possibly matches TRBD1 or TRBD2 (5 bases each). Between the trimmed V and J ends, which lost 4 bases and 0 bases, there was a span of 11 bases. CDR1 and CDR2 from the germline V gene are SEHNR and FQNEAQ (reference sequence). The CDR3 consists of 15 residues. CDR3 nucleotides: TGTGCCAGCAGCTCAAGTTGGGGGAGCACAGATACGCAGTATTTT. It yields the protein CASSSSWGSTDTQYF.

This clonotype occurred many times. This chain uses TRBV6-5 with TRBJ1-2; weak D call: TRBD1 (6 bases). The V end was cut by 0 bases, the J end by 7 bases, with 9 bases between. This CDR3 region has 13 residues. CDR1 is MNHEY, CDR2 SVGAGI, per germline. The CDR3 nucleotides are TGTGCCAGCAGTTACTCGGACAGAGCTGGCTACACCTTC. It translates to CASSYSDRAGYTF.

Ten or more counts support this clonotype. The chain has TRBV5-1 and TRBJ1-1; the D is unclear. In germline, CDR1 is SGHRS, CDR2 YFSETQ. CDR3 length: 13 residues. V was trimmed by 1 base and J by 1 base, leaving 5 bases between them. The CDR3 reads CASSLHENTEAFF. The CDR3 DNA is TGCGCCAGCAGCTTGCACGAGAACACTGAAGCTTTCTTT.

The table lists this clonotype with a few counts. The V and J genes are TRBV6-6 and TRBJ2-7; 8 bases align to TRBD2. The CDR3 is 13 amino acids. Trimming at V came to 6 bases and at J to 4 bases, leaving 5 bases not matched to a gene. The V gene's germline CDR1 is MNHNY and CDR2 SVGAGI (reference sequence). CDR3 DNA sequence: TGTGCCAGCAGCCCAGCGGGAGTTTACGAGCAGTACTTC. It encodes CASSPAGVYEQYF.

The V call is TRBV7-9, the J call TRBJ2-3, with D possibly called TRBD1 or TRBD2 (5 bases each). Trimming pared 5 bases from V and 8 bases from J, leaving 23 bases between. The V gene's germline CDR1 is SEHNR and CDR2 FQNEAQ (reference sequence). CDR3 size: 16 residues. Written as DNA, the CDR3 is TGTGCCAGCAGCGCGACGGGACGTTCAAGGCGCGGTACGCAGTATTTT. This encodes CASSATGRSRRGTQYF.

This chain joins TRBV5-1 and TRBJ1-4; D not certain. This CDR3 spans 14 amino acids. Germline V CDR1 and CDR2: SGHRS, YFSETQ. The V end was cut by 5 bases, the J end by 0 bases, with 8 bases between. The CDR3 sequence is CASRRGTTNEKLFF. CDR3 in DNA: TGCGCCAGCAGACGCGGTACAACTAATGAAAAACTGTTTTTT.

This clonotype has ten or more counts. V and J are TRBV18 and TRBJ2-5; D may be TRBD1 (6 bases). This CDR3 contains 14 residues. Trimming left V 3 bases short and J 2 bases short, with 10 bases between. CDR1 and CDR2 (germline): KGHSH, LQKENI. The CDR3: CASSPYTGQETQYF. The CDR3 nucleotides are TGTGCCAGCTCACCTTATACAGGGCAAGAGACCCAGTACTTC. The complete variable domain, with remaining parts taken from reference TRBV18 and TRBJ2-5, reads NAGVMQNPRHLVRRRGQEARLRCSPMKGHSHVYWYRQLPEEGLKFMVYLQKENIIDESGMPKERFSAEFPKEGPSILRIQQVVRGDSAAYFCASSPYTGQETQYFGPGTRLLVL.

This clonotype was seen ten or more times. The chain has TRBV5-1 and TRBJ2-1; D may be TRBD1 or TRBD2 (5 bases each). Germline V gene sequence: CDR1 SGHRS, CDR2 YFSETQ. The CDR3 has 12 amino acids. Trimming left V 10 bases short and J 10 bases short, with 18 bases between. The CDR3 loop reads CARGQGVWEQFF. For the CDR3, the DNA is TGCGCCCGAGGGCAGGGTGTATGGGAGCAGTTCTTC.

The J gene is TRBJ2-7, the V gene TRBV2; D unclear. The CDR3 runs to 15 residues. Trimming took 7 bases from V and 0 from J, leaving 16 bases between them. The germline CDR1 and CDR2 sequences are SNHLY and FYNNEI. For the CDR3, the DNA is TGTGCCAGCACTCTCGGTACTTTGAGCTCCTACGAGCAGTACTTC. It codes for CASTLGTLSSYEQYF. Together with reference TRBV2 and TRBJ2-7, the CDR3 gives the full variable domain: EPEVTQTPSHQVTQMGQEVILRCVPISNHLYFYWYRQILGQKVEFLVSFYNNEISEKSEIFDDQFSVERPDGSNFTLKIRSTKLEDSAMYFCASTLGTLSSYEQYFGPGTRLTVT.